The 32 T cell receptor beta chains presented below share a single source sample, sequenced in a study of shared clonotypes between healthy human individuals. The method was immunoSEQ multiplex PCR; TCRdb's version includes in-frame clones alone and lacks a portion of them. Here the sample spans over 2 million clones, around 93% being singletons. Sequences were obtained from naive CD4+ T cells from PBMCs. Indicated subset: CD45RA+ positively selected. The source is a man aged 18 to 29 in good health. Some clones in this sample may be carry-over from other donors' samples.

The gene calls are TRBV5-4 and TRBJ2-7; D gene uncertain. The CDR3 is made up of 16 amino acids. Germline values: CDR1 SGHNT, CDR2 YYREEE (reference sequence). V was clipped by 0 bases and J by 0 bases, with 13 bases between them. CDR3: CASSLDRERASYEQYF. CDR3 coding DNA: TGTGCCAGCAGCTTGGATCGCGAGCGCGCCTCCTACGAGCAGTACTTC. Variable domain in full (rest from reference TRBV5-4 and TRBJ2-7): ETGVTQSPTHLIKTRGQQVTLRCSSQSGHNTVSWYQQALGQGPQFIFQYYREEENGRGNFPPRFSGLQFPNYSSELNVNALELDDSALYLCASSLDRERASYEQYFGPGTRLTVT.

This chain uses TRBV5-1 with TRBJ2-3; 8 nucleotides align to TRBD1. The V gene end was trimmed by 1 base and the J gene end by 5 bases; junction bases not matched to a gene: 6. This CDR3 has 15 amino acids. Germline CDR1 and CDR2: SGHRS and YFSETQ. In DNA form, the CDR3 reads TGCGCCAGCAGCTTGCACTCCACAGGGGGAGATACGCAGTATTTT. Translation: CASSLHSTGGDTQYF.

This rearrangement joins TRBV25-1 to TRBJ2-2; 8 bases fit TRBD1. This CDR3 spans 15 amino acids. CDR1 and CDR2 from the germline V gene are MGHDK and SYGVNS. Trimming cost V 8 bases and J 0 bases; bases outside gene matches: 5. The CDR3 region is CASAAGGANTGELFF. The CDR3 DNA follows: TGTGCCAGCGCGGCAGGGGGCGCGAACACCGGGGAGCTGTTTTTT.

This rearrangement joins TRBV5-1 to TRBJ2-3; D tentatively fits TRBD1 or TRBD2 (6 bases each). The CDR3 consists of 15 residues. V was cut by 4 bases and J by 2 bases, with 14 bases left in between. Germline V gene data show CDR1 as SGHRS and CDR2 as YFSETQ. The CDR3 sequence is CASSQGTRSTDTQYF. The CDR3, as DNA: TGCGCCAGCAGCCAGGGGACTCGCTCCACAGATACGCAGTATTTT.

The rearrangement uses TRBV19 and TRBJ1-5; D remains unclear. CDR1 is LNHDA and CDR2 is SQIVND in the germline V gene (reference sequence). The CDR3 covers 13 residues. Between the trimmed V and J ends, which lost 8 bases and 0 bases, there was a span of 8 bases. This CDR3 is CASSAISNQPQHF. In nucleotides, the CDR3 is TGTGCCAGTTCCGCGATTAGCAATCAGCCCCAGCATTTT.

The chain joins TRBV4-2 to TRBJ2-7, with 7 bases matching TRBD2. The CDR3 consists of 14 residues. Germline lookup yields CDR1 LGHNA and CDR2 YNFKEQ. The V segment lost 3 bases and the J segment 2 bases; nucleotides outside the gene matches: 4. The CDR3 here is CASSQVAGAYEQYF. As DNA, the CDR3 is TGTGCCAGCAGCCAGGTCGCGGGGGCCTACGAGCAGTACTTC.

The V call is TRBV6-4, the J call TRBJ2-4; no clear D gene. This CDR3 has 14 residues. The V gene lost 4 bases and the J gene lost 0 bases, with 7 bases spanning the gap. Germline V CDR1 and CDR2: MRHNA, SNTAGT. Here the CDR3 DNA reads TGTGCCAGCAGTGTCTCGCAAGCCAAAAACATTCAGTACTTC. This gives the protein CASSVSQAKNIQYF.

The V and J genes are TRBV7-6 and TRBJ1-3; 7 bases are a match to TRBD1. The V and J ends lost 1 base and 0 bases, in that order; junction bases with no gene match: 3. CDR1 and CDR2 from the germline V gene are SGHVS and FNYEAQ. The CDR3 contains 16 residues. CDR3 in amino acids: CASSLDRGNSGNTIYF. CDR3 sequence (DNA): TGTGCCAGCAGCTTAGACAGGGGCAACTCTGGAAACACCATATATTTT. The whole variable domain, filled in from reference TRBV7-6 and TRBJ1-3, reads GAGVSQSPRYKVTKRGQDVALRCDPISGHVSLYWYRQALGQGPEFLTYFNYEAQQDKSGLPNDRFSAERPEGSISTLTIQRTEQRDSAMYRCASSLDRGNSGNTIYFGEGSWLTVV.

The V call is TRBV28, the J call TRBJ2-7, with 10 bases lining up with TRBD2. The CDR3 totals 14 residues. V shed 7 bases and J 6 bases; nucleotides not matched to a gene: 9. Per the germline V gene, CDR1 is MDHEN and CDR2 is SYDVKM. The CDR3 DNA reads as TGTGCCAGCACCGCCGGACTAGCGGTCGGCGAGCAGTACTTC. Its protein product is CASTAGLAVGEQYF.

This sequence joins TRBV27 and TRBJ2-7, with 9 bases matching TRBD2. Per the germline V gene, CDR1 is MNHEY and CDR2 is SMNVEV (reference sequence). V lost 1 base, J lost 4 bases, and 8 bases stayed unmatched. The CDR3 has 16 amino acids. The CDR3 bases are TGTGCCAGCAGTTTATTTGCGGGCGGGAGGGCTTACGAGCAGTACTTC. Encoded protein: CASSLFAGGRAYEQYF.

Note on this clone: Different DNA sequences within this sample yield the same CDR3. The rearrangement links TRBV27 to TRBJ1-5; 8 bases match TRBD1. Germline CDR1 is MNHEY and CDR2 is SMNVEV (reference sequence). CDR3 size: 14 residues. The V segment lost 5 bases and the J segment 4 bases; nucleotides outside the gene matches: 4. Here the CDR3 reads CASSIRQGNQPQHF. Written as DNA, the CDR3 is TGTGCCAGCAGTATAAGACAGGGGAATCAGCCCCAGCATTTT.

The chain uses TRBV5-1 and TRBJ2-1; the match to TRBD2 covers 11 bases. There are 15 residues in the CDR3. The J segment lost 10 bases and the V segment lost 1 base, leaving 7 bases of the junction unmatched. Germline V gene sequence: CDR1 SGHRS, CDR2 YFSETQ. The CDR3 coding sequence is TGCGCCAGCAGCTTGTGGATCGGGACTAGCGGCGAGCAGTTCTTC. Protein product: CASSLWIGTSGEQFF.

The sample holds one count of this clone. This rearrangement joins TRBV6-1 to TRBJ2-7, with D unclear. CDR3 size: 14 residues. Germline lookup yields CDR1 MNHNS and CDR2 SASEGT. V dropped 2 bases and J dropped 2 bases, with 10 bases sitting between them. CDR3 in amino acids: CASSEPGQTYEQYF. DNA of the CDR3: TGTGCCAGCAGTGAACCCGGGCAGACCTACGAGCAGTACTTC.

The chain has TRBV19 and TRBJ1-2; TRBD1 matches 7 bases. After removal of 8 bases from V and 5 bases from J, the junction contained 5 bases not matched to a gene. This CDR3 is 12 amino acids long. The germline CDR1 and CDR2 sequences are LNHDA and SQIVND (reference sequence). The CDR3 region is CASEGDRYGYTF. CDR3 nucleotide sequence: TGTGCCAGTGAGGGGGACAGATATGGCTACACCTTC. The entire variable domain, with the rest obtained from reference TRBV19 and TRBJ1-2, is as follows: DGGITQSPKYLFRKEGQNVTLSCEQNLNHDAMYWYRQDPGQGLRLIYYSQIVNDFQKGDIAEGYSVSREKKESFPLTVTSAQKNPTAFYLCASEGDRYGYTFGSGTRLTVV.

This chain connects TRBV29-1 to TRBJ1-2; no definite D call. The CDR3 length is 15 residues. Germline values: CDR1 SQVTM, CDR2 ANQGSEA. V was trimmed by 4 bases and J by 11 bases, leaving 26 bases between them. The DNA of the CDR3 is TGCAGCGTTGGAGAGTTTGGGGTTGAGGGCCTCGGGTACACCTTC. Translated, it gives CSVGEFGVEGLGYTF.

J is TRBJ2-1 and V is TRBV4-2, with a weak D call TRBD2 (6 bases). Trimming took 0 bases from V and 8 from J, leaving 20 bases between them. This CDR3 comprises 17 residues. The germline gives CDR1 LGHNA, CDR2 YNFKEQ. The CDR3 nucleotides read TGTGCCAGCAGCCAAGAGGCCATTCTAGCGTTGGACTATGAGCAGTTCTTC. Its protein product is CASSQEAILALDYEQFF.

This chain joins TRBV19 and TRBJ2-2, with 8 bases identical to TRBD1. V gave up 5 bases and J gave up 9 bases; unmatched junction bases: 8. Germline V CDR1 and CDR2: LNHDA, SQIVND (reference sequence). There are 14 residues in the CDR3. In nucleotides, the CDR3 is TGTGCCAGTAGTCCCGGACAGGGTATGTGGGAGCTGTTTTTT. Its protein is CASSPGQGMWELFF.

V is TRBV27 and J is TRBJ2-1, with D tentatively TRBD2 (6 bases). Between the trimmed V and J ends, which lost 4 bases and 1 base, there was a span of 14 bases. Germline V CDR1 and CDR2: MNHEY, SMNVEV (reference sequence). The CDR3 covers 16 residues. For the CDR3, the DNA is TGTGCCAGCAGTTCGGCTAGACGGGGGTCCTACAATGAGCAGTTCTTC. Translation gives CASSSARRGSYNEQFF.

The V call is TRBV7-9, the J call TRBJ2-1, with D perhaps TRBD1 or TRBD2 (7 bases each). V dropped 5 bases and J dropped 2 bases, with 13 bases sitting between them. Germline values: CDR1 SEHNR, CDR2 FQNEAQ (reference sequence). The CDR3 totals 15 residues. CDR3 loop: CASSPRGGPYNEQFF. The CDR3 DNA is TGTGCCAGCAGCCCCAGGGGGGGCCCCTACAATGAGCAGTTCTTC.

This clone was found once. The chain couples TRBV5-4 to TRBJ2-1; perhaps TRBD2 as D (5 bases). CDR3 size: 12 residues. Looked up from germline, CDR1 is SGHNT and CDR2 is YYREEE (reference sequence). Trimming left V 0 bases short and J 7 bases short, with 5 bases between. The CDR3, as DNA: TGTGCCAGCAGCTTGGGAGGGAATGAGCAGTTCTTC. It yields the protein CASSLGGNEQFF.

The rearrangement links TRBV9 to TRBJ2-3, with TRBD2 matching 7 bases. In germline, CDR1 is SGDLS, CDR2 YYNGEE. This CDR3 has 21 amino acids. V trimming: 0 bases; J trimming: 0 bases; junction bases outside the gene matches: 19. CDR3 amino acids: CASSVAEGVAGVFSSTDTQYF. Written as DNA, the CDR3 is TGTGCCAGCAGCGTAGCGGAAGGGGTGGCGGGAGTATTTTCGAGCACAGATACGCAGTATTTT. The entire variable domain, with the rest obtained from reference TRBV9 and TRBJ2-3, is as follows: DSGVTQTPKHLITATGQRVTLRCSPRSGDLSVYWYQQSLDQGLQFLIQYYNGEERAKGNILERFSAQQFPDLHSELNLSSLELGDSALYFCASSVAEGVAGVFSSTDTQYFGPGTRLTVL.

The chain carries TRBV2 and TRBJ1-1; possible D gene TRBD1, 5 bases. CDR1 is SNHLY and CDR2 is FYNNEI in the germline V gene. This CDR3 is built from 15 residues. V was pared by 6 bases and J by 0 bases, with 14 bases between. CDR3 bases: TGTGCCAGCAGCAGCGACAGAGCCATGAACACTGAAGCTTTCTTT. Translated: CASSSDRAMNTEAFF.

V gene TRBV28 combines with J gene TRBJ2-7; D is unresolved. CDR3 size: 11 residues. Germline values: CDR1 MDHEN, CDR2 SYDVKM. V shed 7 bases and J shed 3 bases, with 7 bases lying between them. CDR3 region: CASKSDYEQYF. In DNA form, the CDR3 reads TGTGCCAGCAAATCGGACTACGAGCAGTACTTC.

This sequence joins TRBV29-1 and TRBJ1-5, with D perhaps matching TRBD1 (6 bases). This CDR3 is built from 15 residues. Germline V CDR1 and CDR2: SQVTM, ANQGSEA. Trimming pared 6 bases from V and 3 bases from J, leaving 18 bases between. The CDR3 region is CSVALSGGLNQPQHF. CDR3 sequence (DNA): TGCAGCGTCGCTCTTTCGGGGGGGCTCAATCAGCCCCAGCATTTT.

With respect to this clone: The sample contains more than one DNA sequence encoding this CDR3. This rearrangement joins TRBV9 to TRBJ2-5; D is unresolved. V lost 0 bases, J lost 2 bases, and 5 bases lay in between. CDR3 length: 13 residues. The germline V gene has CDR1 SGDLS and CDR2 YYNGEE. The CDR3 DNA sequence: TGTGCCAGCAGCGTAGGTCCGCAAGAGACCCAGTACTTC. Amino acid sequence: CASSVGPQETQYF. Supplemented by reference TRBV9 and TRBJ2-5, the full variable domain reads DSGVTQTPKHLITATGQRVTLRCSPRSGDLSVYWYQQSLDQGLQFLIQYYNGEERAKGNILERFSAQQFPDLHSELNLSSLELGDSALYFCASSVGPQETQYFGPGTRLLVL.

Comments on this clone: The same CDR3 also results from other DNA sequences found in this sample. The J gene is TRBJ2-6, the V gene TRBV28; 8 positions agree with TRBD1. V was clipped by 6 bases and J by 1 base; unmatched bases: 2. Germline V gene lookup returns CDR1 MDHEN and CDR2 SYDVKM. The CDR3 contains 15 residues. The chain's CDR3 is CASSTGGSGANVLTF. DNA of the CDR3: TGTGCCAGCAGCACAGGGGGGTCTGGGGCCAACGTCCTGACTTTC. Combining the CDR3 with reference TRBV28 and TRBJ2-6 gives the whole variable domain DVKVTQSSRYLVKRTGEKVFLECVQDMDHENMFWYRQDPGLGLRLIYFSYDVKMKEKGDIPEGYSVSREKKERFSLILESASTNQTSMYLCASSTGGSGANVLTFGAGSRLTVL.

The chain combines TRBV5-8 with TRBJ1-1; D gene uncertain. The CDR3 is made up of 15 amino acids. Germline CDR1 reads SGHTS; CDR2 reads YDEGEE. V dropped 0 bases and J dropped 5 bases, with 14 bases sitting between them. Here the CDR3 DNA reads TGTGCCAGCAGCTTGGCGGGCCAAAGGGAAACTGAAGCTTTCTTT. Its translation is CASSLAGQRETEAFF. Complete variable domain (other parts from reference TRBV5-8 and TRBJ1-1): EAGVTQSPTHLIKTRGQQATLRCSPISGHTSVYWYQQALGLGLQFLLWYDEGEERNRGNFPPRFSGRQFPNYSSELNVNALELEDSALYLCASSLAGQRETEAFFGQGTRLTVV.

The chain joins TRBV10-2 to TRBJ2-3, with 10 positions matching TRBD2. Germline V lookup: CDR1 WSHSY, CDR2 SAAADI. V lost 4 bases and J lost 3; bases outside the gene matches: 4. This CDR3 is 15 amino acids long. Here the CDR3 reads CASSGASGRTDTQYF. The CDR3 bases are TGCGCCAGCAGTGGGGCTAGCGGGAGAACAGATACGCAGTATTTT.

This sequence joins TRBV5-4 and TRBJ2-7; no clear D gene. Germline-derived CDR1 and CDR2 are SGHNT and YYREEE (reference sequence). V was shortened by 4 bases and J by 2 bases, with 10 bases between the two germline ends. The CDR3 spans 13 residues. DNA of the CDR3: TGTGCCAGCAGCAAAGGCACAACCTACGAGCAGTACTTC. Translation: CASSKGTTYEQYF.

The chain joins TRBV10-2 to TRBJ1-2; no definite D call. Germline CDR1 and CDR2: WSHSY and SAAADI. Trimming stripped 3 bases from V and 5 bases from J, with 13 bases between. The CDR3 consists of 14 residues. The CDR3 DNA reads TGCGCCAGCAGTGACCTAGACAACTATTATGGCTACACCTTC. Encoded protein: CASSDLDNYYGYTF.

The genes are TRBV25-1 and TRBJ2-5, with 11 positions matching TRBD1. The J segment lost 4 bases and the V segment lost 5 bases, leaving 6 bases of the junction unmatched. Looked up from germline, CDR1 is MGHDK and CDR2 is SYGVNS. The CDR3 loop spans 15 amino acids. The CDR3 protein is CASSIPGTGGETQYF. The DNA of the CDR3 is TGTGCCAGCAGTATACCCGGGACAGGGGGAGAGACCCAGTACTTC.

The DNA of the CDR3 is TGTGCCAGCAGCTCGTCCTATGGTGTAACTGAAGCTTTCTTT. This codes for CASSSSYGVTEAFF. The rearrangement links TRBV7-3 to TRBJ1-1; D ambiguous. V gave up 4 bases and J gave up 5 bases, with 14 bases separating them. The CDR3 contains 14 residues. Germline V gene data show CDR1 as SGHTA and CDR2 as FQGTGA.